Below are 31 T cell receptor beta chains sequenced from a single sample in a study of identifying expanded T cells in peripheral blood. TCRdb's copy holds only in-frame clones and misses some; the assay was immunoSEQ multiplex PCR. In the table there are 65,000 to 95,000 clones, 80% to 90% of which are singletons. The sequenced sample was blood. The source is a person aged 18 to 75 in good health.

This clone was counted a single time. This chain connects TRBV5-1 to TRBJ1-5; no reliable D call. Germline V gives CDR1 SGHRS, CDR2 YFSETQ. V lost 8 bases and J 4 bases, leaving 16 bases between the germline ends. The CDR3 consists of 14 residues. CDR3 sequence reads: CASSLGTSNQPQHF. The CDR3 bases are TGCGCCAGTTCTCTTGGCACTTCTAATCAGCCCCAGCATTTT.

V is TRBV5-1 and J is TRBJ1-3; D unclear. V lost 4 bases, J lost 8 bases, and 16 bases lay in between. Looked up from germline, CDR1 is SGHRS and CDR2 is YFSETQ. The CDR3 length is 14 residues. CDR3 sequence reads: CASSPGSGGDTIYF. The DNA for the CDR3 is TGCGCCAGCAGCCCCGGGAGTGGTGGTGACACCATATATTTT.

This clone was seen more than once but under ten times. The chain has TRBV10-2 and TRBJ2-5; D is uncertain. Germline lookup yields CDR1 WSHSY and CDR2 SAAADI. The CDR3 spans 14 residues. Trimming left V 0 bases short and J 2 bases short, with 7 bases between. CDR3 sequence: CASSESKWQETQYF. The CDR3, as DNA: TGCGCCAGCAGTGAGTCGAAATGGCAAGAGACCCAGTACTTC.

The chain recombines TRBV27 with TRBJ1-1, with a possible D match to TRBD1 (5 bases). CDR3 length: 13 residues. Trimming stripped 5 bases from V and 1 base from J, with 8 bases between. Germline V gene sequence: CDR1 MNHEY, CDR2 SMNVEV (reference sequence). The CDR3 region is CASSIQGNTEAFF. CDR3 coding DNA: TGTGCCAGCAGTATCCAGGGGAACACTGAAGCTTTCTTT.

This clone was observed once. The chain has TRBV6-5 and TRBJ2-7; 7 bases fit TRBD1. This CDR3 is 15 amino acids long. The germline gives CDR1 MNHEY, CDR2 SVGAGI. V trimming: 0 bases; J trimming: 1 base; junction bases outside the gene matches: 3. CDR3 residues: CASSYSETGSYEQYF. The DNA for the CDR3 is TGTGCCAGCAGTTACTCGGAGACAGGGTCCTACGAGCAGTACTTC.

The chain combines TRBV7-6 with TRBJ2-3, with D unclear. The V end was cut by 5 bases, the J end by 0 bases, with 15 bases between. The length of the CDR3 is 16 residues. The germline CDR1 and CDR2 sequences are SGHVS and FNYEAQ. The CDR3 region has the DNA TGTGCCAGCAGCACCCTGCCAGCCCTAAGCACAGATACGCAGTATTTT. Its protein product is CASSTLPALSTDTQYF.

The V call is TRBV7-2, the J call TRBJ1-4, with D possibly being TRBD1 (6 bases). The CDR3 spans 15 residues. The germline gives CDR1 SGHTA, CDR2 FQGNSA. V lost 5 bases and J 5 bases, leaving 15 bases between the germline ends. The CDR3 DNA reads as TGTGCCAGCAGCCTCCAACAGGGCGAAAATGAAAAACTGTTTTTT. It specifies CASSLQQGENEKLFF.

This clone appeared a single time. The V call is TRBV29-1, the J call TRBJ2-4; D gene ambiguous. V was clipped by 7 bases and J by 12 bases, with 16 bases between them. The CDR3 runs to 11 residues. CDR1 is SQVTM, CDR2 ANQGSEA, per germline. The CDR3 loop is CSATNWGSQYF. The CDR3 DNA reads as TGCAGCGCCACAAACTGGGGAAGTCAGTACTTC.

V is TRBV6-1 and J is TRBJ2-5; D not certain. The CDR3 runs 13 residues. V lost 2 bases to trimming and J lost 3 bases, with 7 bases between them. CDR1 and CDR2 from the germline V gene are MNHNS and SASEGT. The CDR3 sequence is CASSELEKETQYF. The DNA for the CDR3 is TGTGCCAGCAGTGAATTGGAAAAAGAGACCCAGTACTTC.

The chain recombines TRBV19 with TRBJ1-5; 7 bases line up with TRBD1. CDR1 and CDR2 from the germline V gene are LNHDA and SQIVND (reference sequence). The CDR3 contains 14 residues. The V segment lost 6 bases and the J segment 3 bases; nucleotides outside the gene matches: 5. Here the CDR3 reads CASSRDSDNQPQHF. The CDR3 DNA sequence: TGTGCCAGTAGCAGGGACAGTGACAATCAGCCCCAGCATTTT.

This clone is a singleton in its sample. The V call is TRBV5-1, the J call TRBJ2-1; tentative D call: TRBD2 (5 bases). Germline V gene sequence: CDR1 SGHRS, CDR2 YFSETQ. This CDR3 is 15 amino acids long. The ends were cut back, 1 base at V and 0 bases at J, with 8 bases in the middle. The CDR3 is CASSLLSGSYNEQFF. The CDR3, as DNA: TGCGCCAGCAGCTTGTTGAGCGGCTCCTACAATGAGCAGTTCTTC.

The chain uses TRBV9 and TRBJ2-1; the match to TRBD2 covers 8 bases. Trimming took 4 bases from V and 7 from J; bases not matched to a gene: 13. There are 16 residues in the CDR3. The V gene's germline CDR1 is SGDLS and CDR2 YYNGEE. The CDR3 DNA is TGTGCCAGCAGCCCCCGAGGAGCGGGAGAGTTTAATGAGCAGTTCTTC. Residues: CASSPRGAGEFNEQFF.

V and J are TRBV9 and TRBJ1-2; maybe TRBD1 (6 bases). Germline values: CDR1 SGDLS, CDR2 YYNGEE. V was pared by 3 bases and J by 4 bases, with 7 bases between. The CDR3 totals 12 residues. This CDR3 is CASSGGPYGYTF. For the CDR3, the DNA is TGTGCCAGCAGCGGGGGGCCCTATGGCTACACCTTC.

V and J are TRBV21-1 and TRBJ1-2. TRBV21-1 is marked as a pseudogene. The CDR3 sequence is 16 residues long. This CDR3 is CASSEARDAPNYGYTF. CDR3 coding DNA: TGTGCCAGCAGCGAAGCAAGGGACGCGCCTAACTATGGCTACACCTTC.

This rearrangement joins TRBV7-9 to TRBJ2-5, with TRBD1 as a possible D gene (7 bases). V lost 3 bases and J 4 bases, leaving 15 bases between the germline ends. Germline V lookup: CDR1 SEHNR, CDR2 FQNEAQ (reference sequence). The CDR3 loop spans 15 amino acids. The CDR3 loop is CASSFAPGGLETQYF. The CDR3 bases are TGTGCCAGCAGCTTCGCTCCAGGGGGGCTAGAGACCCAGTACTTC.

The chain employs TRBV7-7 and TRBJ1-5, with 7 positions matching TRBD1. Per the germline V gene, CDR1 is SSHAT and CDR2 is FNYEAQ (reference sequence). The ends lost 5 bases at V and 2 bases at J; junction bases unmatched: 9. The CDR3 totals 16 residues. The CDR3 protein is CASSAHVTGGNQPQHF. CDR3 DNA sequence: TGTGCCAGCAGCGCACATGTAACAGGGGGCAATCAGCCCCAGCATTTT. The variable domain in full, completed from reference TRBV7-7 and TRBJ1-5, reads GAGVSQSPRYKVTKRGQDVTLRCDPISSHATLYWYQQALGQGPEFLTYFNYEAQPDKSGLPSDRFSAERPEGSISTLTIQRTEQRDSAMYRCASSAHVTGGNQPQHFGDGTRLSIL.

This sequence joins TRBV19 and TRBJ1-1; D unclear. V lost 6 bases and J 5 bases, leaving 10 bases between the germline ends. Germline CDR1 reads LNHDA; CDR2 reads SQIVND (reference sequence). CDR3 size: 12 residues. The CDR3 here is CASRFGETEAFF. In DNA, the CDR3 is TGTGCCAGTAGATTCGGGGAAACTGAAGCTTTCTTT. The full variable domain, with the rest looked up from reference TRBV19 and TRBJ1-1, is DGGITQSPKYLFRKEGQNVTLSCEQNLNHDAMYWYRQDPGQGLRLIYYSQIVNDFQKGDIAEGYSVSREKKESFPLTVTSAQKNPTAFYLCASRFGETEAFFGQGTRLTVV.

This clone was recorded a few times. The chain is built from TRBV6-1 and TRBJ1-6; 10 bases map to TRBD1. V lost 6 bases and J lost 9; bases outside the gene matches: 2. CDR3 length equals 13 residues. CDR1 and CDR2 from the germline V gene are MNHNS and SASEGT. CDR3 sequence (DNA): TGTGCCAGCAGGACAGGGGGCAGTTCACCCCTCCACTTT. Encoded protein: CASRTGGSSPLHF.

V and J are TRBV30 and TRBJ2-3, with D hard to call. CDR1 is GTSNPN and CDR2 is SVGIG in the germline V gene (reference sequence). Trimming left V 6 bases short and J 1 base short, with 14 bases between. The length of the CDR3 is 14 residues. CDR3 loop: CACASGQGTDTQYF. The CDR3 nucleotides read TGTGCCTGCGCTAGTGGTCAGGGCACAGATACGCAGTATTTT.

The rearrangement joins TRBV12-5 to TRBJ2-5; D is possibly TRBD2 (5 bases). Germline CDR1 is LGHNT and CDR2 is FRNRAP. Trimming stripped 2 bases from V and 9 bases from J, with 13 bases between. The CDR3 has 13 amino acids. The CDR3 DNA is TGTGCTAGTGGTTTGTCAGTCTGGGAGCCCCAGTACTTC. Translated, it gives CASGLSVWEPQYF. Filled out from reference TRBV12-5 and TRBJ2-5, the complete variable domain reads DARVTQTPRHKVTEMGQEVTMRCQPILGHNTVFWYRQTMMQGLELLAYFRNRAPLDDSGMPKDRFSAEMPDATLATLKIQPSEPRDSAVYFCASGLSVWEPQYFGPGTRLLVL.

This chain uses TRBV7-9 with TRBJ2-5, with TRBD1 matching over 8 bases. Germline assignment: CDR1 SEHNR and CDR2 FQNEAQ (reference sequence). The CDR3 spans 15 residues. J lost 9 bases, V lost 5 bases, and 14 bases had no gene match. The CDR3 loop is CASSLTLQGARPQYF. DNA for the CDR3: TGTGCCAGCAGCCTAACACTGCAGGGGGCGCGGCCCCAGTACTTC.

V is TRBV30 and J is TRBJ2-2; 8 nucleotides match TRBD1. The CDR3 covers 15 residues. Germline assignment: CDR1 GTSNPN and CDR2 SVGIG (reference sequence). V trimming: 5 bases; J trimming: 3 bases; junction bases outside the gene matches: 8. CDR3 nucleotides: TGTGCCTGGGCGACAGGGGCGGATTACACCGGGGAGCTGTTTTTT. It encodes CAWATGADYTGELFF.

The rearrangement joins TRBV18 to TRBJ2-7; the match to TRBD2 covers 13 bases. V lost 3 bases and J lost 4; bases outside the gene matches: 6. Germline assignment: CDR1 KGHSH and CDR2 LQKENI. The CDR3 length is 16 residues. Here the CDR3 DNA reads TGTGCCAGCTCACCCCTACTAGCGGGGGGGCCTTACGAGCAGTACTTC. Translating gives CASSPLLAGGPYEQYF.

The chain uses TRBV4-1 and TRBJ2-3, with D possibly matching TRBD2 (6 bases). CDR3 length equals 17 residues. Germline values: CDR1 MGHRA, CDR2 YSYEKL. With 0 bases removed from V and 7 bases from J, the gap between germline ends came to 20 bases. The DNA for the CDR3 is TGCGCCAGCAGCCAAGAGGGGGACTTTCTAAGCTTTAATACGCAGTATTTT. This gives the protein CASSQEGDFLSFNTQYF.

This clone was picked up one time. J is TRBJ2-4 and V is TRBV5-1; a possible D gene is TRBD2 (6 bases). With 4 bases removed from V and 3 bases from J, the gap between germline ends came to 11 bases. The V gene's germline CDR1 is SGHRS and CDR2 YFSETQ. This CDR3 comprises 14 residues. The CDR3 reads CASSPGTYKNIQYF. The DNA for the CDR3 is TGCGCCAGCAGCCCCGGGACTTACAAAAACATTCAGTACTTC.

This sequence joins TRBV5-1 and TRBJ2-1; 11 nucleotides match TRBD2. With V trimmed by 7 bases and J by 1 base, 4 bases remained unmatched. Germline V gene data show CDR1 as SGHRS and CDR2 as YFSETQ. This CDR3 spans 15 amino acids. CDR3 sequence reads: CASQGTSGSYNEQFF. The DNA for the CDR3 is TGCGCCAGCCAAGGGACTAGCGGTTCCTACAATGAGCAGTTCTTC. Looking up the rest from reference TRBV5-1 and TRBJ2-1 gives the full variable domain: KAGVTQTPRYLIKTRGQQVTLSCSPISGHRSVSWYQQTPGQGLQFLFEYFSETQRNKGNFPGRFSGRQFSNSRSEMNVSTLELGDSALYLCASQGTSGSYNEQFFGPGTRLTVL.

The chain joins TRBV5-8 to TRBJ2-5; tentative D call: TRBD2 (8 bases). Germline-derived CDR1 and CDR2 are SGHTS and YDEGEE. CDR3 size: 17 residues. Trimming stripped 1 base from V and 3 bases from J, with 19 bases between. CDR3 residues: CASSLSVSSGTEETQYF. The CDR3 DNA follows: TGTGCCAGCAGCTTGAGTGTGAGTAGCGGGACAGAAGAGACCCAGTACTTC.

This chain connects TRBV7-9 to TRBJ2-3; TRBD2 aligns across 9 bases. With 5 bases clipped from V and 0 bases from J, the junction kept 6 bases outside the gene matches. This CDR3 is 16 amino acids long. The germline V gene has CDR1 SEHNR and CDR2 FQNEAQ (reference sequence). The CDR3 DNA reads TGTGCCAGCAGCAGCCAGGGACTAGCCAGCACAGATACGCAGTATTTT. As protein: CASSSQGLASTDTQYF.

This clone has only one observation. Written as DNA, the CDR3 is TGTGCCAGCATCCCTCTCCAGGGGGCGAAGGGAGGCTACACCTTC. The encoded protein is CASIPLQGAKGGYTF. The rearrangement joins TRBV6-5 to TRBJ1-2; 8 bases agree with TRBD1. The germline V gene encodes CDR1 MNHEY and CDR2 SVGAGI. CDR3 size: 15 residues. Germline trimming cut 7 bases from V and 8 bases from J; bases unmatched to any gene: 15.

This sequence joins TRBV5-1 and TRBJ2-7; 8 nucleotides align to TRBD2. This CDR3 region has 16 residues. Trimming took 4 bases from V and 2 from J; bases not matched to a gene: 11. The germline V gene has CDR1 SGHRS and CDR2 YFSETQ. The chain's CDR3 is CASSRGGQAGAYEQYF. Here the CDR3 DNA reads TGCGCCAGCAGCCGGGGGGGACAAGCGGGAGCCTACGAGCAGTACTTC. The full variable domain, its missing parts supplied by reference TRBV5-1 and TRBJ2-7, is KAGVTQTPRYLIKTRGQQVTLSCSPISGHRSVSWYQQTPGQGLQFLFEYFSETQRNKGNFPGRFSGRQFSNSRSEMNVSTLELGDSALYLCASSRGGQAGAYEQYFGPGTRLTVT.

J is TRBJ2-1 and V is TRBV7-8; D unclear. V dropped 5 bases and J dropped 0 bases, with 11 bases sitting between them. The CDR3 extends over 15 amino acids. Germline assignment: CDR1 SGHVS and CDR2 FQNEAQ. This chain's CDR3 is CASSGPRSSYNEQFF. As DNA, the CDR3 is TGTGCCAGCAGCGGGCCAAGGAGCTCCTACAATGAGCAGTTCTTC. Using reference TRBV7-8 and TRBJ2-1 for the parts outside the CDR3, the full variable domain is GAGVSQSPRYKVAKRGQDVALRCDPISGHVSLFWYQQALGQGPEFLTYFQNEAQLDKSGLPSDRFFAERPEGSVSTLKIQRTQQEDSAVYLCASSGPRSSYNEQFFGPGTRLTVL.